This T cell receptor beta chain emerged from a study of T-cell memory formation after mild COVID-19. TCRdb redid the calling of the 5' RACE reads with MiXCR, one entry per CDR3 protein. The repertoire holds a few hundred thousand distinct CDR3 sequences, roughly 21% seen once, with approximately 12% in the top ten. This clonotype was counted only a few times. Its antigen is still unknown. This CDR3 has 14 amino acids. Germline trimming cut 5 bases from V and 8 bases from J; bases unmatched to any gene: 9. CDR1 is SGHRS and CDR2 is YFSETQ in the germline V gene. Study conclusions and caveats: Pre-infection memory harbored some responding clones, suggesting cross-reactive memory joined.

Sequenced sample: PBMCs or a T cell subset sorted from them (not recorded which). This receptor was taken from an adult woman who had mild COVID-19 (a few samples of this study predate the infection). Cell type and time point are not known. The chain recombines TRBV5-1 with TRBJ2-1, with 8 nucleotides matching TRBD2. CDR3 residues: CASSGPGGPHEQFF. The DNA of the CDR3 is TGCGCCAGCAGTGGGCCGGGGGGGCCGCATGAGCAGTTCTTC.